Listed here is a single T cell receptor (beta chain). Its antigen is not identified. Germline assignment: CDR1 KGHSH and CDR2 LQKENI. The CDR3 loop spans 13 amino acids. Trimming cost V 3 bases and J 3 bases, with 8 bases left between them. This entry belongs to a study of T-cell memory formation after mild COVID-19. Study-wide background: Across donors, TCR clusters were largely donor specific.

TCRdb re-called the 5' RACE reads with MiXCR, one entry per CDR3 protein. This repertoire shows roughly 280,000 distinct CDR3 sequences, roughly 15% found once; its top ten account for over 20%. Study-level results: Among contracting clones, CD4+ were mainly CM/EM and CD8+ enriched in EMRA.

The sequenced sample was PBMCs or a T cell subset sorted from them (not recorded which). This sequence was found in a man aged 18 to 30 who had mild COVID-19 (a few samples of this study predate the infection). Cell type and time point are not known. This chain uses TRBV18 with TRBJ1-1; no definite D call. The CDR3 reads CASSPRADTEAFF. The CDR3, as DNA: TGTGCCAGCTCACCTAGGGCAGACACTGAAGCTTTCTTT.